The 19 T cell receptor beta chains below come from one sample, sequenced in a study of T cell repertoires in cytomegalovirus infection. TCRdb re-derived calls from the reads in MiXCR, one entry per CDR3 protein. The sample has 110,000 to 150,000 distinct CDR3 sequences, 32% seen once; the top ten hold about 52%. No antigen has been identified for these receptors. Specimen: CD8+ T cells from cultured PBMCs, collected from culture after CMV antigen stimulation. All receptors derive from a human donor in good health (CMV status not recorded). Some clones in this sample may be carry-over from other donors' samples.

This clonotype was detected only a few times. V is TRBV7-6 and J is TRBJ2-3; maybe TRBD1 (6 bases). Germline V gene data show CDR1 as SGHVS and CDR2 as FNYEAQ. V was clipped by 5 bases and J by 2 bases, with 14 bases between them. This CDR3 spans 15 amino acids. The CDR3 DNA follows: TGTGCCAGCAGCCCAGAGGGGGATGTCACAGATACGCAGTATTTT. It specifies CASSPEGDVTDTQYF. Looking up the rest from reference TRBV7-6 and TRBJ2-3 gives the full variable domain: GAGVSQSPRYKVTKRGQDVALRCDPISGHVSLYWYRQALGQGPEFLTYFNYEAQQDKSGLPNDRFSAERPEGSISTLTIQRTEQRDSAMYRCASSPEGDVTDTQYFGPGTRLTVL.

This clonotype was seen ten or more times. The rearrangement joins TRBV7-6 to TRBJ2-1; 10 nucleotides align to TRBD2. This CDR3 contains 14 residues. The germline V gene encodes CDR1 SGHVS and CDR2 FNYEAQ. V gave up 0 bases and J gave up 9 bases; unmatched junction bases: 2. CDR3 coding DNA: TGTGCCAGCAGCTTAGCCAGCGGGGGGGGTGAGCAGTTCTTC. As protein: CASSLASGGGEQFF.

V and J are TRBV2 and TRBJ2-1; tentatively, D is TRBD1 or TRBD2 (5 bases each). Germline CDR1 reads SNHLY; CDR2 reads FYNNEI. Between the trimmed V and J ends, which lost 2 bases and 9 bases, there was a span of 8 bases. The CDR3 runs to 12 residues. CDR3 bases: TGTGCCAGCAGTGAAATTGGGGGTGAGCAGTTCTTC. The encoded protein is CASSEIGGEQFF.

This sequence joins TRBV27 and TRBJ2-1, with D possibly being TRBD1 or TRBD2 (6 bases each). V was clipped by 3 bases and J by 6 bases, with 18 bases between them. The CDR3 sequence is 16 residues long. Germline CDR1 and CDR2: MNHEY and SMNVEV (reference sequence). As DNA, the CDR3 is TGTGCCAGCAGTTTGGGGCGGGACACAAATTCCAATGAGCAGTTCTTC. Translation: CASSLGRDTNSNEQFF.

This clonotype was seen many times. The chain joins TRBV7-9 to TRBJ1-2, with D unresolved. This CDR3 is built from 17 residues. Trimming removed 0 bases at V and 0 bases at J, with 14 bases between. Germline V gene lookup returns CDR1 SEHNR and CDR2 FQNEAQ (reference sequence). The CDR3 DNA sequence: TGTGCCAGCAGCTTAGCAGGTTCTACTCCTTCTAACTATGGCTACACCTTC. Residues: CASSLAGSTPSNYGYTF.

The gene calls are TRBV20-1 and TRBJ2-7, with 10 bases lining up with TRBD1. In germline, CDR1 is DFQATT, CDR2 SNEGSKA (reference sequence). J gave up 4 bases and V 6 bases, and 27 bases lay outside the gene matches. This CDR3 is built from 20 residues. This CDR3 is CSARRDRGESGNSGEYEQYF. The CDR3 bases are TGCAGTGCAAGAAGGGACAGGGGCGAGAGTGGGAATAGCGGGGAATACGAGCAGTACTTC.

This clonotype turned up a few times. The V and J genes are TRBV27 and TRBJ2-4; possibly TRBD2 for D (5 bases). From germline, CDR1 is MNHEY and CDR2 SMNVEV (reference sequence). CDR3 length: 15 residues. Trimming took 7 bases from V and 1 from J, leaving 14 bases between them. CDR3 sequence reads: CASKAGGSAKNIQYF. The CDR3 region has the DNA TGTGCCAGCAAGGCGGGTGGGAGTGCCAAAAACATTCAGTACTTC.

This chain uses TRBV5-4 with TRBJ1-2; D remains unclear. This CDR3 is 12 amino acids long. The V gene's germline CDR1 is SGHNT and CDR2 YYREEE (reference sequence). Deletions cut 7 bases from V and 7 bases from J, with 14 bases between. The CDR3 is CASGQGKLGYTF. DNA of the CDR3: TGTGCCAGCGGCCAAGGCAAACTTGGCTACACCTTC.

In DNA form, the CDR3 reads TGCGCCAGCAGCCAAAGATTCGGGGACACTGAAGCTTTCTTT. As protein: CASSQRFGDTEAFF. The J gene is TRBJ1-1, the V gene TRBV4-1; no firm D call. The CDR3 has 14 amino acids. V lost 2 bases and J lost 3, with 10 bases in between. Looked up from germline, CDR1 is MGHRA and CDR2 is YSYEKL.

This clonotype was detected ten times or more. CDR3 nucleotides: TGTGCCAGCAGCTTAGGAGTTAGCCGGAACACCGGGGAGCTGTTTTTT. The encoded protein is CASSLGVSRNTGELFF. The genes are TRBV7-2 and TRBJ2-2; no definite D call. CDR3 length: 16 residues. The germline V gene has CDR1 SGHTA and CDR2 FQGNSA. Trimming removed 1 base from V and 1 base from J, with 10 bases in between.

This clonotype was found a few times. The chain combines TRBV19 with TRBJ2-1; D is perhaps TRBD1 or TRBD2 (6 bases each). Germline-derived CDR1 and CDR2 are LNHDA and SQIVND (reference sequence). V was clipped by 0 bases and J by 14 bases, with 20 bases between them. The CDR3 runs 15 residues. Here the CDR3 DNA reads TGTGCCAGTAGTATAGATGAAACAGGCGGAGGGGACAAGTTCTTC. It is translated as CASSIDETGGGDKFF.

The CDR3 loop reads CASSHTWTILSGANVLTF. CDR3 DNA sequence: TGTGCCAGCAGCCACACATGGACAATCCTCTCTGGGGCCAACGTCCTGACTTTC. This chain connects TRBV7-6 to TRBJ2-6; possibly TRBD1 for D (5 bases). Germline CDR1 reads SGHVS; CDR2 reads FNYEAQ. CDR3 length: 18 amino acids. V lost 5 bases and J lost 0, with 17 bases in between.

There are a few counts of this clonotype. The genes are TRBV3-1 and TRBJ2-3; no firm D call. Trimming stripped 1 base from V and 2 bases from J, with 7 bases between. Germline lookup yields CDR1 LGHDT and CDR2 YNNKEL (reference sequence). This CDR3 spans 14 amino acids. CDR3 protein: CASSQGSFTDTQYF. DNA for the CDR3: TGTGCCAGCAGCCAAGGTTCTTTCACAGATACGCAGTATTTT.

The genes are TRBV2 and TRBJ2-1; 10 nucleotides align to TRBD2. V lost 2 bases and J lost 0; bases outside the gene matches: 7. This CDR3 region has 18 residues. Per the germline V gene, CDR1 is SNHLY and CDR2 is FYNNEI. The CDR3 region is CASSENSGGPFSYNEQFF. Here the CDR3 DNA reads TGTGCCAGCAGTGAAAATAGCGGGGGGCCTTTCTCCTACAATGAGCAGTTCTTC. The complete variable domain, with remaining parts taken from reference TRBV2 and TRBJ2-1, reads EPEVTQTPSHQVTQMGQEVILRCVPISNHLYFYWYRQILGQKVEFLVSFYNNEISEKSEIFDDQFSVERPDGSNFTLKIRSTKLEDSAMYFCASSENSGGPFSYNEQFFGPGTRLTVL.

This clonotype came up once. This may be a read error: a much more frequent sequence differs by one nucleotide. The chain carries TRBV7-4 and TRBJ1-5; weak D call: TRBD1 (6 bases). V was trimmed by 5 bases and J by 11 bases, leaving 13 bases between them. CDR1 is SGHVT and CDR2 is SQSDAQ in the germline V gene. The CDR3 runs to 12 residues. For the CDR3, the DNA is TGTGCCAGCAGCGATGGGGGGCAGTCCCAGCATTTT. Residues: CASSDGGQSQHF. Filled out from reference TRBV7-4 and TRBJ1-5, the complete variable domain reads GAGVSQSPRYKVAKRGRDVALRCDSISGHVTLYWYRQTLGQGSEVLTYSQSDAQRDKSGRPSGRFSAERPERSVSTLKIQRTEQGDSAVYLCASSDGGQSQHFGDGTRLSIL.

This clonotype was counted only a few times. The J gene is TRBJ1-4, the V gene TRBV7-7, with 9 bases aligning to TRBD1. The CDR3 consists of 15 residues. Germline CDR1 is SSHAT and CDR2 is FNYEAQ (reference sequence). The V segment lost 5 bases and the J segment 5 bases; nucleotides outside the gene matches: 6. The CDR3 DNA is TGTGCCAGCAGCCCGGGGACAGGGATAAATGAAAAACTGTTTTTT. Amino acid sequence: CASSPGTGINEKLFF.

This clonotype was recorded a few times. The chain has TRBV4-1 and TRBJ2-1; D is perhaps TRBD1 or TRBD2 (5 bases each). Germline loops: CDR1 MGHRA, CDR2 YSYEKL. The length of the CDR3 is 13 residues. V was cut by 1 base and J by 9 bases, with 10 bases left in between. DNA for the CDR3: TGCGCCAGCAGCCAAGTGAGGGGCCCTGAGCAGTTCTTC. Encoded protein: CASSQVRGPEQFF.

This clonotype was seen many times. J is TRBJ2-5 and V is TRBV7-8; 7 nucleotides match TRBD2. Germline V lookup: CDR1 SGHVS, CDR2 FQNEAQ. V lost 4 bases and J lost 0; bases outside the gene matches: 8. There are 16 residues in the CDR3. The CDR3 loop is CASSSAAGVHQETQYF. In DNA form, the CDR3 reads TGTGCCAGCAGCTCGGCGGCGGGGGTTCACCAAGAGACCCAGTACTTC.

The chain employs TRBV28 and TRBJ2-7; D not certain. Trimming pared 6 bases from V and 3 bases from J, leaving 12 bases between. CDR3 length equals 13 residues. Looked up from germline, CDR1 is MDHEN and CDR2 is SYDVKM. The CDR3 DNA reads as TGTGCCAGCAGACCTCCGGACGGCTACGAGCAGTACTTC. It codes for CASRPPDGYEQYF.